The present TCR beta chain was sequenced within a study of cytomegalovirus exposure and HLA in healthy donors. The wider study: Of all 400 or so donors who were genotyped, around 82% belonged to the Caucasian-associated ancestry cluster. General study results and limits: In an earlier analysis, about 87% or about 30%: the productive usage of most TCR beta V segments. Analysis performed later found roughly 17,000 TCR beta sequences associated with HLA alleles at 0.05 false discovery rate.

With regard to this clone: Its antigen is still unknown.

Germline V gives CDR1 SGHVS, CDR2 FNYEAQ. The CDR3 loop spans 16 amino acids. V shed 0 bases, J shed 4 bases, and the junction held 6 bases outside the gene matches. The PCR contained 60 Vbeta and 13 Jbeta primers. Under the authors' procedure: Per a later analysis, the number of unique TCR beta chains was approximately 73 million, of which 9 million to 14 million were shared. The protocol was immunoSEQ multiplex PCR, while the TCRdb copy is restricted to in-frame clones and leaves out a portion. For V, J and clone size, that table is used; D and trimming come from the DNA. The table lists about 140,000 clones, 70% to 90% of them singletons.

The chain has TRBV7-6 and TRBJ1-3; the match to TRBD1 covers 7 bases. This receptor was identified in a man over 45 in good health and CMV-seronegative. Sequencing was carried out using PBMCs. CDR3: CASSLAAGGLGNTIYF. The CDR3 coding sequence is TGTGCCAGCAGCTTAGCGGCAGGGGGATTGGGAAACACCATATATTTT. Variable domain in full (rest from reference TRBV7-6 and TRBJ1-3): GAGVSQSPRYKVTKRGQDVALRCDPISGHVSLYWYRQALGQGPEFLTYFNYEAQQDKSGLPNDRFSAERPEGSISTLTIQRTEQRDSAMYRCASSLAAGGLGNTIYFGEGSWLTVV.